The 12 T cell receptor beta chains below come from one sample, sequenced in a study of cytomegalovirus exposure and HLA in healthy donors. PCR involved 60 Vbeta and 13 Jbeta primers. Produced via immunoSEQ multiplex PCR; TCRdb's table is partial and in-frame only. The data hold a few hundred thousand clones, with roughly 80% observed a single time. The sequenced material came from PBMCs. Receptor source: a girl aged 2 to 9 in good health and CMV-seronegative.

The chain links TRBV19 to TRBJ2-7; perhaps TRBD1 as D (5 bases). The CDR3 consists of 13 residues. Germline V gives CDR1 LNHDA, CDR2 SQIVND (reference sequence). Trimming removed 3 bases from V and 7 bases from J, with 13 bases in between. CDR3 nucleotide sequence: TGTGCCAGTAGTATTAGGGGATCTACGGAGCAGTACTTC. Translated, it gives CASSIRGSTEQYF.

This chain uses TRBV5-1 with TRBJ2-2; the match to TRBD2 covers 8 bases. The CDR3 length is 15 residues. Germline values: CDR1 SGHRS, CDR2 YFSETQ. V was clipped by 3 bases and J by 5 bases; unmatched bases: 6. The CDR3 DNA is TGCGCCAGCAGCTCAGGCTTAGCGGGAACCGGGGAGCTGTTTTTT. Its translation is CASSSGLAGTGELFF.

This chain links TRBV13 with TRBJ2-7, with D possibly matching TRBD1 (6 bases). The germline V and J ends were trimmed by 1 base and 1 base, with 14 bases remaining between them. CDR1 PRHDT and CDR2 FYEKMQ come from the germline V gene (reference sequence). There are 16 residues in the CDR3. CDR3 nucleotide sequence: TGTGCCAGCAGCTTAGAGGTGGACAGCGATTCCTACGAGCAGTACTTC. Amino acid sequence: CASSLEVDSDSYEQYF.

This chain links TRBV6-5 with TRBJ2-2; the match to TRBD2 covers 7 bases. The CDR3 has 16 residues. Germline-derived CDR1 and CDR2 are MNHEY and SVGAGI. With V trimmed by 1 base and J by 5 bases, 7 bases remained unmatched. CDR3 protein: CASSYLGPLATGELFF. CDR3 DNA sequence: TGTGCCAGCAGTTACTTGGGGCCACTAGCGACCGGGGAGCTGTTTTTT.

This chain uses TRBV5-1 with TRBJ1-2; D is unresolved. Trimming shortened V by 4 bases and J by 2 bases, and 15 bases separated the two germline ends. Germline values: CDR1 SGHRS, CDR2 YFSETQ. The CDR3 spans 15 residues. The CDR3 coding sequence is TGCGCCAGCAGCCAAGGCGTGGGGAGGAACTATGGCTACACCTTC. It translates to CASSQGVGRNYGYTF.

The V call is TRBV4-2, the J call TRBJ2-7; 12 nucleotides agree with TRBD2. Trimming at V came to 4 bases and at J to 0 bases, leaving 13 bases not matched to a gene. CDR1 and CDR2 (germline): LGHNA, YNFKEQ. The CDR3 extends over 19 amino acids. The CDR3 sequence is CASSLTRGTSGRISYEQYF. The CDR3 DNA sequence: TGTGCCAGCAGCCTTACGAGGGGAACTAGCGGGAGGATCTCCTACGAGCAGTACTTC.

CDR3 bases: TGCAGCGTCCTGACAGTCATGAACACTGAAGCTTTCTTT. Its translation is CSVLTVMNTEAFF. V and J are TRBV29-1 and TRBJ1-1; a weak D match, TRBD1 (5 bases). The CDR3 is 13 residues long. V shed 6 bases and J shed 0 bases, with 11 bases lying between them. Germline V lookup: CDR1 SQVTM, CDR2 ANQGSEA.

CDR3 bases: TGTGCCAGTAGCCGGCGGGGGGCCGGGGGGGATACGCAGTATTTT. Its protein is CASSRRGAGGDTQYF. The chain links TRBV19 to TRBJ2-3, with 8 bases aligning to TRBD2. The CDR3 spans 15 residues. Germline CDR1 is LNHDA and CDR2 is SQIVND (reference sequence). J was trimmed by 6 bases and V by 6 bases; bases with no gene match: 11. The full variable domain, completed using reference TRBV19 and TRBJ2-3, is DGGITQSPKYLFRKEGQNVTLSCEQNLNHDAMYWYRQDPGQGLRLIYYSQIVNDFQKGDIAEGYSVSREKKESFPLTVTSAQKNPTAFYLCASSRRGAGGDTQYFGPGTRLTVL.

The gene calls are TRBV11-2 and TRBJ1-2; D not certain. Germline CDR1 SGHAT, CDR2 FQNNGV. The CDR3 length is 11 residues. The ends were cut back, 1 base at V and 8 bases at J, with 5 bases in the middle. CDR3 protein: CASSLGGGYTF. DNA of the CDR3: TGTGCCAGCAGCTTAGGAGGCGGCTACACCTTC. Together with reference TRBV11-2 and TRBJ1-2, the CDR3 gives the full variable domain: EAGVAQSPRYKIIEKRQSVAFWCNPISGHATLYWYQQILGQGPKLLIQFQNNGVVDDSQLPKDRFSAERLKGVDSTLKIQPAKLEDSAVYLCASSLGGGYTFGSGTRLTVV.

J is TRBJ2-5 and V is TRBV5-1; tentatively, D is TRBD2 (6 bases). This CDR3 contains 15 residues. V dropped 1 base and J dropped 5 bases, with 15 bases sitting between them. Germline CDR1 is SGHRS and CDR2 is YFSETQ. CDR3 in amino acids: CASSLRPQGGETQYF. CDR3 nucleotide sequence: TGCGCCAGCAGCTTGCGGCCGCAGGGAGGTGAGACCCAGTACTTC.

The chain carries TRBV10-3 and TRBJ2-6; 10 bases match TRBD1. Trimming cost V 3 bases and J 3 bases; bases outside gene matches: 11. Germline CDR1 reads ENHRY; CDR2 reads SYGVKD. CDR3 length: 19 residues. CDR3 DNA sequence: TGTGCCATCAGTGAAGACCCGGGACAGGGGTTATTTGGGGCCAACGTCCTGACTTTC. This gives the protein CAISEDPGQGLFGANVLTF.

The J gene is TRBJ2-2, the V gene TRBV10-1, with D possibly matching TRBD1 (6 bases). CDR1 WNHNN and CDR2 SYGVQD come from the germline V gene (reference sequence). This CDR3 has 16 amino acids. Trimming left V 9 bases short and J 3 bases short, with 20 bases between. CDR3 DNA sequence: TGCGCCAGGCCGCCCTGGGACACACGGGACACCGGGGAGCTGTTTTTT. Protein: CARPPWDTRDTGELFF.